Below, 2 T cell receptor beta chains from the same sample are listed, as sequenced in a study of T cell changes during pregnancy in multiple sclerosis. Clones were sequenced by immunoSEQ multiplex PCR, and TCRdb holds only the in-frame ones, with some missing. The sample records about 70,000 clones, over 80% being singletons. The sample here was CD8+ T cells from peripheral blood mononuclear cells, taken in the third trimester of pregnancy. The receptors were sampled from a female donor in good health, enrolled as a control in a pregnancy study.

The rearrangement links TRBV27 to TRBJ1-5, with unresolved D. Trimming cost V 4 bases and J 11 bases, with 9 bases left between them. The CDR3 is 11 amino acids. The V gene's germline CDR1 is MNHEY and CDR2 SMNVEV (reference sequence). The CDR3 is CASSSGSAQHF. The CDR3 DNA sequence: TGTGCCAGCAGTTCAGGATCGGCCCAGCATTTT.

The chain couples TRBV7-2 to TRBJ1-1; D unclear. Trimming removed 0 bases from V and 5 bases from J, with 7 bases in between. The CDR3 length is 13 residues. CDR1 and CDR2 (germline): SGHTA, FQGNSA. The CDR3 DNA reads as TGTGCCAGCAGCTTAGCCTGGGAGACTGAAGCTTTCTTT. This codes for CASSLAWETEAFF. The whole variable domain, filled in from reference TRBV7-2 and TRBJ1-1, reads GAGVSQSPSNKVTEKGKDVELRCDPISGHTALYWYRQSLGQGLEFLIYFQGNSAPDKSGLPSDRFSAERTGGSVSTLTIQRTQQEDSAVYLCASSLAWETEAFFGQGTRLTVV.